These 27 T cell receptor beta chains came from one sample sequenced in a study of OX40 agonist ivuxolimab in advanced cancers. Data came from immunoSEQ multiplex PCR; TCRdb stores just in-frame clones and leaves some out. The sample contains 96,000 or so clones, about 84% of which appear only once. Material: CD4+ or CD8+ T cells sorted from blood, obtained in a trial of the OX40 agonist ivuxolimab. The receptors come from an adult with an advanced solid tumor such as melanoma, head and neck, liver or kidney cancer.

The chain uses TRBV28 and TRBJ1-2, with D perhaps TRBD1 (6 bases). The V and J ends lost 10 bases and 6 bases respectively, with 21 bases between them. The CDR3 extends over 14 amino acids. Germline loops: CDR1 MDHEN, CDR2 SYDVKM. The CDR3 nucleotides are TGTGCCATCCTTCCAGGGGACCTAATTGATGGCTACACCTTC. Protein product: CAILPGDLIDGYTF.

This rearrangement joins TRBV13 to TRBJ2-1; 7 positions match TRBD2. The CDR3 has 16 residues. CDR1 and CDR2 (germline): PRHDT, FYEKMQ (reference sequence). Trimming at V came to 4 bases and at J to 0 bases, leaving 6 bases not matched to a gene. CDR3 amino acids: CASSCKREGSYNEQFF. For the CDR3, the DNA is TGTGCCAGCAGCTGTAAGAGGGAGGGCTCCTACAATGAGCAGTTCTTC.

The chain recombines TRBV10-3 with TRBJ2-4, with 10 positions matching TRBD1. The germline gives CDR1 ENHRY, CDR2 SYGVKD. Unmatched junction bases numbered 9, after V lost 0 bases and J lost 7 bases. The CDR3 runs 17 residues. This CDR3 reads CAISESETGGARNIQYF. In DNA, the CDR3 is TGTGCCATCAGTGAGTCCGAGACAGGGGGCGCCCGGAACATTCAGTACTTC.

The rearrangement uses TRBV5-8 and TRBJ2-3; D might be TRBD1 (6 bases). Per germline, CDR1 SGHTS and CDR2 YDEGEE. The CDR3 covers 15 residues. The V and J ends lost 1 base and 2 bases respectively, with 11 bases between them. CDR3 region: CASSLMDSSTDTQYF. CDR3 sequence (DNA): TGTGCCAGCAGCTTGATGGACAGCTCCACAGATACGCAGTATTTT.

V and J are TRBV6-1 and TRBJ2-3; D is unresolved. Germline V CDR1 and CDR2: MNHNS, SASEGT. CDR3 length: 16 residues. The ends were cut back, 0 bases at V and 6 bases at J, with 16 bases in the middle. CDR3 sequence: CASSEAGASALDTQYF. The CDR3 DNA reads as TGTGCCAGCAGTGAAGCCGGAGCGTCGGCACTTGATACGCAGTATTTT.

The chain has TRBV5-1 and TRBJ1-1, with 10 nucleotides matching TRBD1. This CDR3 comprises 17 residues. Trimming cost V 3 bases and J 3 bases; bases outside gene matches: 11. Germline V gives CDR1 SGHRS, CDR2 YFSETQ. The CDR3 DNA is TGCGCCAGCAGCTCGGGACAGGGGCAGGGGGTCGACACTGAAGCTTTCTTT. Protein product: CASSSGQGQGVDTEAFF.

Concerning this clone itself: The junction differs from germline at one of its ends, possibly a read error. The chain combines TRBV5-8 with TRBJ2-3; D is perhaps TRBD2 (6 bases). The germline V gene encodes CDR1 SGHTS and CDR2 YDEGEE. This CDR3 has 16 residues. The CDR3 region has the DNA TGCGCCAGCAGCCAAGAACTGGCTAGCGGCACAGATACGCAGTATTTT. As protein: CASSQELASGTDTQYF.

This chain connects TRBV5-1 to TRBJ2-7, with D tentatively TRBD1 or TRBD2 (7 bases each). V lost 2 bases and J lost 3, with 12 bases in between. CDR3 length equals 14 residues. Germline values: CDR1 SGHRS, CDR2 YFSETQ. This CDR3 is CASSFAGGDYEQYF. The CDR3 DNA reads as TGCGCCAGCAGCTTCGCAGGGGGGGACTACGAGCAGTACTTC.

The V gene is TRBV7-2, the J gene TRBJ1-6; possible D gene TRBD1, 5 bases. The CDR3 totals 15 residues. The V and J ends lost 5 bases and 10 bases respectively, with 18 bases between them. CDR1 is SGHTA, CDR2 FQGNSA, per germline. In DNA, the CDR3 is TGTGCCAGCAGCCCCAAGGCAGGGAGGAACTCACCCCTCCACTTT. Its protein product is CASSPKAGRNSPLHF.

This rearrangement joins TRBV9 to TRBJ1-2; D call uncertain. The CDR3 runs 15 residues. V was shortened by 2 bases and J by 0 bases, with 11 bases between the two germline ends. Per germline, CDR1 SGDLS and CDR2 YYNGEE. The CDR3 loop reads CASSVYWEANYGYTF. In DNA, the CDR3 is TGTGCCAGCAGCGTGTACTGGGAAGCTAACTATGGCTACACCTTC.

This rearrangement joins TRBV7-9 to TRBJ2-7, with a tentative D call TRBD2 (6 bases). Trimming removed 3 bases at V and 6 bases at J, with 12 bases between. CDR3 size: 13 residues. Looked up from germline, CDR1 is SEHNR and CDR2 is FQNEAQ (reference sequence). CDR3 nucleotides: TGTGCCAGCAGCTTGCCCGGGGGACGCGAGCAGTACTTC. Its translation is CASSLPGGREQYF.

V is TRBV5-6 and J is TRBJ1-2; D gene unclear. Germline-derived CDR1 and CDR2 are SGHDT and YYEEEE. The CDR3 consists of 14 residues. V gave up 1 base and J gave up 4 bases, with 11 bases separating them. CDR3 protein: CASSLNVRPYGYTF. CDR3 DNA sequence: TGTGCCAGCAGCTTGAATGTTCGGCCCTATGGCTACACCTTC.

The table lists this clone with a count of one. The chain joins TRBV9 to TRBJ2-3, with a tentative D call TRBD2 (6 bases). This CDR3 is 14 amino acids long. Germline CDR1 is SGDLS and CDR2 is YYNGEE. Trimming cost V 5 bases and J 6 bases, with 16 bases left between them. Here the CDR3 DNA reads TGTGCCAGCAGTCCAACGGGAGAAAGGGATACGCAGTATTTT. Translation: CASSPTGERDTQYF.

The chain employs TRBV5-6 and TRBJ1-2; a possible D gene is TRBD1 (5 bases). Germline V gene lookup returns CDR1 SGHDT and CDR2 YYEEEE. V was shortened by 4 bases and J by 5 bases, with 18 bases between the two germline ends. There are 15 residues in the CDR3. In DNA, the CDR3 is TGTGCCAGCAGCCGTACTTCGGGGCTTGGGTATGGCTACACCTTC. It encodes CASSRTSGLGYGYTF. Based on the CDR3 plus reference TRBV5-6 and TRBJ1-2, the full variable domain is DAGVTQSPTHLIKTRGQQVTLRCSPKSGHDTVSWYQQALGQGPQFIFQYYEEEERQRGNFPDRFSGHQFPNYSSELNVNALLLGDSALYLCASSRTSGLGYGYTFGSGTRLTVV.

The V and J genes are TRBV5-1 and TRBJ2-3; 8 nucleotides align to TRBD2. The CDR3 is 17 residues long. V lost 2 bases and J lost 4; bases outside the gene matches: 12. CDR1 is SGHRS, CDR2 YFSETQ, per germline. The CDR3 DNA is TGCGCCAGCAGCTTACCGGGACTAGGAGGGGGGGCAGATACGCAGTATTTT. This encodes CASSLPGLGGGADTQYF. Together with reference TRBV5-1 and TRBJ2-3, the CDR3 gives the full variable domain: KAGVTQTPRYLIKTRGQQVTLSCSPISGHRSVSWYQQTPGQGLQFLFEYFSETQRNKGNFPGRFSGRQFSNSRSEMNVSTLELGDSALYLCASSLPGLGGGADTQYFGPGTRLTVL.

The chain has TRBV5-1 and TRBJ2-1, with 11 bases identical to TRBD1. J lost 5 bases, V lost 4 bases, and 5 bases had no gene match. The CDR3 extends over 15 amino acids. Germline V gives CDR1 SGHRS, CDR2 YFSETQ. In DNA form, the CDR3 reads TGCGCCAGCAGCCTCCGGGACAGGGGGGACAATGAGCAGTTCTTC. Its protein is CASSLRDRGDNEQFF.

This clone was counted a single time. The chain links TRBV7-9 to TRBJ1-4; maybe TRBD1 (5 bases). The CDR3 loop spans 18 amino acids. V gave up 1 base and J gave up 0 bases, with 15 bases separating them. Germline V gene lookup returns CDR1 SEHNR and CDR2 FQNEAQ (reference sequence). This chain's CDR3 is CASSLGRGEIATNEKLFF. CDR3 DNA sequence: TGTGCCAGCAGCTTAGGAAGGGGCGAGATTGCAACTAATGAAAAACTGTTTTTT.

V and J are TRBV18 and TRBJ2-3, with unresolved D. Germline values: CDR1 KGHSH, CDR2 LQKENI. Trimming left V 3 bases short and J 2 bases short, with 9 bases between. The CDR3 consists of 14 residues. The CDR3 spells CASSPEANTDTQYF. The CDR3 DNA is TGTGCCAGCTCACCCGAGGCTAACACAGATACGCAGTATTTT. The full variable domain, its missing parts supplied by reference TRBV18 and TRBJ2-3, is NAGVMQNPRHLVRRRGQEARLRCSPMKGHSHVYWYRQLPEEGLKFMVYLQKENIIDESGMPKERFSAEFPKEGPSILRIQQVVRGDSAAYFCASSPEANTDTQYFGPGTRLTVL.

The genes are TRBV5-4 and TRBJ2-3; a possible D gene is TRBD2 (5 bases). CDR3 length: 13 residues. Germline CDR1 reads SGHNT; CDR2 reads YYREEE (reference sequence). The V and J ends lost 5 bases and 3 bases respectively, with 10 bases between them. The DNA of the CDR3 is TGTGCCAGCAGACCTAGCTATACAGATACGCAGTATTTT. Protein: CASRPSYTDTQYF.

The chain recombines TRBV10-3 with TRBJ2-3; no clear D gene. This CDR3 has 14 residues. Germline values: CDR1 ENHRY, CDR2 SYGVKD. V gave up 4 bases and J gave up 2 bases, with 10 bases separating them. The CDR3 loop is CAISGVGSTDTQYF. Here the CDR3 DNA reads TGTGCCATCAGTGGGGTGGGTTCCACAGATACGCAGTATTTT.

This clone was found once. The rearrangement links TRBV5-1 to TRBJ2-3; 13 nucleotides match TRBD2. The CDR3 totals 18 residues. The germline V gene has CDR1 SGHRS and CDR2 YFSETQ. The J segment lost 0 bases and the V segment lost 4 bases, leaving 8 bases of the junction unmatched. The CDR3 region is CASSLGLAGILSTDTQYF. The DNA of the CDR3 is TGCGCCAGCAGCCTGGGACTAGCGGGAATTCTTAGCACAGATACGCAGTATTTT.

In this sample, this clone turned up once. The rearrangement links TRBV5-1 to TRBJ2-5, with 12 nucleotides matching TRBD2. The J segment lost 2 bases and the V segment lost 4 bases, leaving 6 bases of the junction unmatched. Germline CDR1 reads SGHRS; CDR2 reads YFSETQ. The CDR3 contains 16 residues. CDR3 sequence: CASSLGTSGLQETQYF. The CDR3 DNA reads as TGCGCCAGCAGCCTCGGGACTAGCGGGCTTCAAGAGACCCAGTACTTC.

The rearrangement joins TRBV4-3 to TRBJ2-7; D unresolved. The length of the CDR3 is 14 residues. The V end lost 0 bases, the J end lost 3 bases, and 9 bases lay between the germline ends. Germline-derived CDR1 and CDR2 are LGHNA and YSLEER. For the CDR3, the DNA is TGCGCCAGCAGCCAAGATCTTGGCAGCTACGAGCAGTACTTC. Translated, it gives CASSQDLGSYEQYF.

V gene TRBV5-5 combines with J gene TRBJ2-7; D could derive from TRBD1 or TRBD2 (5 bases each). This CDR3 is built from 15 residues. V was shortened by 0 bases and J by 2 bases, with 12 bases between the two germline ends. Germline CDR1 is SGHKS and CDR2 is YYEKEE (reference sequence). In DNA form, the CDR3 reads TGTGCCAGCAGCTTGGCTGGTCCGGGGCCCTACGAGCAGTACTTC. This gives the protein CASSLAGPGPYEQYF.

The V call is TRBV25-1, the J call TRBJ1-2, with 8 bases identical to TRBD1. J gave up 8 bases and V 6 bases, and 5 bases lay outside the gene matches. CDR3 length equals 12 residues. CDR1 and CDR2 from the germline V gene are MGHDK and SYGVNS. The DNA for the CDR3 is TGTGCCAGCAGAGGACAGGGAGGGGGCTACACCTTC. Amino acid sequence: CASRGQGGGYTF.

The chain combines TRBV10-3 with TRBJ2-5; D gene uncertain. The V end lost 6 bases, the J end lost 0 bases, and 5 bases lay between the germline ends. Per the germline V gene, CDR1 is ENHRY and CDR2 is SYGVKD. The CDR3 contains 12 residues. This CDR3 reads CAISGNQETQYF. CDR3 nucleotides: TGTGCCATCAGCGGCAACCAAGAGACCCAGTACTTC.

This clone was recorded only once. The CDR3 DNA follows: TGTGCCAGCAGCTTGGGTCAGGGGGGAGATACGCAGTATTTT. Encoded protein: CASSLGQGGDTQYF. This chain links TRBV5-5 with TRBJ2-3, with D perhaps TRBD1 (7 bases). The CDR3 consists of 14 residues. Germline V gene sequence: CDR1 SGHKS, CDR2 YYEKEE (reference sequence). Trimming stripped 0 bases from V and 5 bases from J, with 10 bases between.